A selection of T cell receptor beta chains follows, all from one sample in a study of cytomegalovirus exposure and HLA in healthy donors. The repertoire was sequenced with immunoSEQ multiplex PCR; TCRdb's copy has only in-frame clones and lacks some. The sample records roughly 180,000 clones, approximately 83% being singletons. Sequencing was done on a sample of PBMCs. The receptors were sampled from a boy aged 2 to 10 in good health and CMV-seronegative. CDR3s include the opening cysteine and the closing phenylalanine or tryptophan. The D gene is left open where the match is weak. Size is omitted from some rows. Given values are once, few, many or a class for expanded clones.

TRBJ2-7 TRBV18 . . CASSPRGPGRYYEQYF TGTGCCAGCTCACCGCGGGGGCCCGGACGATACTACGAGCAGTACTTC
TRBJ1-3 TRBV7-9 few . CASSPRSGGFSGNTIYF TGTGCCAGCAGCCCCAGGTCGGGGGGCTTCTCTGGAAACACCATATATTTT
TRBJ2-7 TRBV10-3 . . CAPKGEFEQYF TGTGCCCCCAAGGGGGAGTTCGAGCAGTACTTC
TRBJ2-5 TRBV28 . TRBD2 CASSPPASGGVGETQYF TGTGCCAGCAGCCCTCCGGCTAGCGGGGGCGTCGGAGAGACCCAGTACTTC
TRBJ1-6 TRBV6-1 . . CASSEVPQASGAWTPLHF TGTGCCAGCAGTGAAGTCCCACAGGCTTCCGGCGCGTGGACACCCCTCCACTTT
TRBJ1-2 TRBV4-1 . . CASSHLQTRQNYTF TGCGCCAGCAGCCACCTCCAGACACGGCAGAACTACACCTTC
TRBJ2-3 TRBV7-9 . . CASSLVAGVGDTQYF TGTGCCAGCAGCTTAGTCGCGGGCGTCGGAGATACGCAGTATTTT
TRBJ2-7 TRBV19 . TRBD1 CASSMGGQGSRYEQYF TGTGCCAGTAGTATGGGGGGACAGGGCTCAAGGTACGAGCAGTACTTC
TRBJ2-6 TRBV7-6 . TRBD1 CASSLEAGQGAIGANVLTF TGTGCCAGCAGCTTAGAGGCCGGACAGGGGGCGATAGGGGCCAACGTCCTGACTTTC
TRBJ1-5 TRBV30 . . CAWGRAGYSNQPQHF TGTGCCTGGGGTAGGGCAGGGTATAGCAATCAGCCCCAGCATTTT
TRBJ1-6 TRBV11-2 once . CASSSLGTVNSPLHF TGTGCCAGCAGCTCCCTCGGGACTGTTAATTCACCCCTCCACTTT
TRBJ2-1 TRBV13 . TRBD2 CASSSSSGGAGEQFF TGTGCCAGCAGCTCATCTAGCGGGGGGGCCGGTGAGCAGTTCTTC
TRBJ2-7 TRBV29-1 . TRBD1 CSVQNRGFGYEQYF TGCAGCGTCCAAAACAGGGGGTTTGGGTACGAGCAGTACTTC
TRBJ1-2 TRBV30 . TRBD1 CAWSGDRVHYGYTF TGTGCCTGGAGTGGGGACAGAGTTCACTATGGCTACACCTTC
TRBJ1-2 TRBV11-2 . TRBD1 CASSSYGGDREDSNYGYTF TGTGCCAGCAGCTCCTATGGGGGGGACAGGGAAGATTCTAACTATGGCTACACCTTC
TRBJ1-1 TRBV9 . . CASSLGQLNTEAFF TGTGCCAGCAGCCTCGGACAGTTGAACACTGAAGCTTTCTTT
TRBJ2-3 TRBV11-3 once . CASSPRLVRSTDTQYF TGTGCCAGCAGCCCCCGTCTGGTTCGGAGCACAGATACGCAGTATTTT
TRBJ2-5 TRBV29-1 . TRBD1 CSVNGQAYRETQYF TGCAGCGTTAATGGACAGGCCTACCGGGAGACCCAGTACTTC
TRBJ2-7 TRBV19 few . CASSIGGRYYEQYF TGTGCCAGTAGTATAGGGGGCCGCTACTACGAGCAGTACTTC
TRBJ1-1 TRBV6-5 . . CASSKLDRPNTEAFF TGTGCCAGCAGTAAACTTGACAGGCCCAACACTGAAGCTTTCTTT
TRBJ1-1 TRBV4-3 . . CASSQDYGTEAFF TGCGCCAGCAGCCAAGATTACGGCACTGAAGCTTTCTTT
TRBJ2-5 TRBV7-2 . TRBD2 CASSLEGGSWETQYF TGTGCCAGCAGCTTAGAGGGCGGGAGTTGGGAGACCCAGTACTTC
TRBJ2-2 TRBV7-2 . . CASSLAAQGLATGELFF TGTGCCAGCAGCTTAGCCGCTCAGGGGCTAGCCACCGGGGAGCTGTTTTTT
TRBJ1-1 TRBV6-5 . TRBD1 CATIKQGVTEAFF TGTGCCACCATAAAACAGGGGGTCACTGAAGCTTTCTTT
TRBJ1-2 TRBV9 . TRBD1 CASSVAPGQGIDGYTF TGTGCCAGCAGCGTAGCCCCCGGACAGGGGATCGATGGCTACACCTTC
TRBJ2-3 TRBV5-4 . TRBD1 CASSLTGGALNTQYF TGTGCCAGCAGCTTGACAGGGGGCGCGCTAAATACGCAGTATTTT
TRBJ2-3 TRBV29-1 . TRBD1 CSVGDSSTDTQYF TGCAGCGTTGGGGACAGTAGCACAGATACGCAGTATTTT
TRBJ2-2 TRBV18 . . CASSGDLNTGELFF TGTGCCAGCTCGGGGGACTTAAACACCGGGGAGCTGTTTTTT
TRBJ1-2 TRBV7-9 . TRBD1 CASSLVGRGRAGGYTF TGTGCCAGCAGCTTAGTGGGAAGGGGGCGCGCAGGGGGCTACACCTTC
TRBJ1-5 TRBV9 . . CASSGTGLSQPQHF TGTGCCAGCAGCGGCACAGGGTTGAGTCAGCCCCAGCATTTT
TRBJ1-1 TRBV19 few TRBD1 CASKDRGNTEAFF TGTGCCAGTAAAGACAGGGGGAACACTGAAGCTTTCTTT
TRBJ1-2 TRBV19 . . CASSTPTTRQALNGYTF TGTGCCAGTAGTACCCCAACCACCCGACAGGCTCTAAATGGCTACACCTTC
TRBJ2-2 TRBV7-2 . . CASSWREQTTGELFF TGTGCCAGCAGCTGGAGGGAACAAACCACCGGGGAGCTGTTTTTT
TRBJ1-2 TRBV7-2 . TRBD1 CASSADRGANYGYTF TGTGCCAGCAGCGCGGACAGGGGTGCGAACTATGGCTACACCTTC
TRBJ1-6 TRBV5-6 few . CASSLAGNSPLHF TGTGCCAGCAGCTTGGCGGGGAATTCACCCCTCCACTTT